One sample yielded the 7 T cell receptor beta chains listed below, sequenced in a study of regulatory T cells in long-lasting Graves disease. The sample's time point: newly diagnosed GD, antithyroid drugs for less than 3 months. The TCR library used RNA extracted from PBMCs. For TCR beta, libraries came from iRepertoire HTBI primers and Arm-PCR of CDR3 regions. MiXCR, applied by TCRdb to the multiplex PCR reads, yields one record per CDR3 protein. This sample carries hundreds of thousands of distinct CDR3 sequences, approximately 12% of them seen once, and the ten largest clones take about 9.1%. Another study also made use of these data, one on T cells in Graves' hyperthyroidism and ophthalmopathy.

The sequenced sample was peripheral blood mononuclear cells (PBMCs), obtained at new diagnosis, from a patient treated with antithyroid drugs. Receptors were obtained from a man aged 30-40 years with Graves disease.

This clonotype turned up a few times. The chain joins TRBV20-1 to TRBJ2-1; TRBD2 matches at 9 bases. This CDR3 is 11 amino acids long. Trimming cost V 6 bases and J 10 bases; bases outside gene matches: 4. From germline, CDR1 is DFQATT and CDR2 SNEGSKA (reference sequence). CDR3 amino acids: CSAKSGGEQFF. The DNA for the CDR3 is TGCAGTGCCAAGAGCGGGGGGGAGCAGTTCTTC.

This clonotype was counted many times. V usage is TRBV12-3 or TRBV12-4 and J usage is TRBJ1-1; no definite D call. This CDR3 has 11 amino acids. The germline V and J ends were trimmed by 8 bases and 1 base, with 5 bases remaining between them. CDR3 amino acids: CASSKNTEAFF. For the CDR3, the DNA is TGTGCCAGCTCGAAGAACACTGAAGCTTTCTTT.

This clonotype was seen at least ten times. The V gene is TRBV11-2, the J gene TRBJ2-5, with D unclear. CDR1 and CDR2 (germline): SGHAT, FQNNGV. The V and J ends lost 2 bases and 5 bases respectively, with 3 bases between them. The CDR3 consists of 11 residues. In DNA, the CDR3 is TGTGCCAGCAGCTTATACGAGACCCAGTACTTC. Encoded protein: CASSLYETQYF.

The CDR3: CASSYLPESITEAFF. CDR3 bases: TGTGCCAGCAGTTACCTTCCAGAATCTATCACTGAAGCTTTCTTT. J is TRBJ1-1 and V is TRBV6-2 or TRBV6-3, with D unclear. V lost 2 bases and J lost 4, with 14 bases in between. Germline V gives CDR1 MNHEY, CDR2 SVGEGT. The CDR3 runs 15 residues.

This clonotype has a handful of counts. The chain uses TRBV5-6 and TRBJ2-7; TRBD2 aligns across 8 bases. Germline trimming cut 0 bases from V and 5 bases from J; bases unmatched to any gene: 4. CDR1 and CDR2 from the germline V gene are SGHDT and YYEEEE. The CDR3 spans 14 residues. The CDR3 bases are TGTGCCAGCAGCTTGGCTTCCGGGGGGGACGAGCAGTACTTC. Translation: CASSLASGGDEQYF.

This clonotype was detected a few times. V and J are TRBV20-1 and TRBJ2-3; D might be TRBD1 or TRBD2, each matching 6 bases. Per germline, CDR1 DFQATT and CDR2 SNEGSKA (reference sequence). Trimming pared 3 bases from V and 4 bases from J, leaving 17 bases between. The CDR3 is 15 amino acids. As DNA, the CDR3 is TGCAGTGCTAGCCCCGGCGGGACATGGGCAGATACGCAGTATTTT. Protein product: CSASPGGTWADTQYF.

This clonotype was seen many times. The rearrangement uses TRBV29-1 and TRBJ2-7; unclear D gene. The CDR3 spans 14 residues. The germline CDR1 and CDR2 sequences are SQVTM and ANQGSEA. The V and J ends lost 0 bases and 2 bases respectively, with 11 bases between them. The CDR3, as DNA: TGCAGCGTTGAAGAGGGTGGGCCGACCTACGAGCAGTACTTC. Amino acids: CSVEEGGPTYEQYF.